These 21 T cell receptor beta chains were all obtained from the same sample, sequenced in a study of shared clonotypes between healthy human individuals. Generated by immunoSEQ multiplex PCR, the TCRdb table keeps only in-frame clones and is missing some. The data show approximately 2.1 million clones, approximately 93% seen once. The material sequenced was naive CD4+ T cells from PBMCs. Noted subset: CD45RA+ positively selected. The source is a man between 18 and 35 years old in good health. Some clones in this sample may be carry-over from other donors' samples.

The rearrangement joins TRBV5-1 to TRBJ2-3; 8 nucleotides match TRBD2. V lost 7 bases and J lost 2; bases outside the gene matches: 9. The CDR3 loop spans 15 amino acids. Germline V gene sequence: CDR1 SGHRS, CDR2 YFSETQ. This CDR3 is CASGNIAGFTDTQYF. The CDR3 DNA reads as TGCGCCAGCGGTAACATAGCGGGATTCACAGATACGCAGTATTTT.

The gene calls are TRBV9 and TRBJ1-4; 7 bases fit TRBD1. The CDR3 has 15 residues. V trimming: 4 bases; J trimming: 4 bases; junction bases outside the gene matches: 7. CDR1 is SGDLS, CDR2 YYNGEE, per germline. CDR3 bases: TGTGCCAGCAGCCAGGGGGGGACCTATAATGAAAAACTGTTTTTT. The encoded protein is CASSQGGTYNEKLFF.

CDR3 bases: TGTGCCAGCAGTTGGAACAGCTTAGCCAAAAACATTCAGTACTTC. Translation gives CASSWNSLAKNIQYF. The rearrangement links TRBV6-5 to TRBJ2-4; D not certain. The germline V and J ends were trimmed by 4 bases and 0 bases, with 10 bases remaining between them. Looked up from germline, CDR1 is MNHEY and CDR2 is SVGAGI. There are 15 residues in the CDR3.

The chain links TRBV6-1 to TRBJ2-2; D is ambiguous. Germline V gene sequence: CDR1 MNHNS, CDR2 SASEGT. The CDR3 runs 18 residues. V dropped 1 base and J dropped 4 bases, with 19 bases sitting between them. CDR3 sequence (DNA): TGTGCCAGCAGTGAAGGGCCCGGAACAGCCCGAGGCACCGGGGAGCTGTTTTTT. Its protein is CASSEGPGTARGTGELFF.

A word on this clone: Within the sample, other DNA sequences also encode this same CDR3. This chain uses TRBV11-2 with TRBJ2-7; TRBD2 matches 8 bases. Per the germline V gene, CDR1 is SGHAT and CDR2 is FQNNGV. The CDR3 spans 15 residues. V was pared by 1 base and J by 2 bases, with 4 bases of the junction left unmatched. CDR3 DNA: TGTGCCAGCAGCTTAGTTGCGGGGGGAACCTACGAGCAGTACTTC. Translated, it gives CASSLVAGGTYEQYF.

The CDR3 DNA sequence: TGTGCCTGGAGTGGTTACTCCATTCTTGGCTACACCTTC. Its translation: CAWSGYSILGYTF. The J gene is TRBJ1-2, the V gene TRBV30; no clear D. With 1 base removed from V and 7 bases from J, the gap between germline ends came to 13 bases. Per the germline V gene, CDR1 is GTSNPN and CDR2 is SVGIG (reference sequence). The CDR3 runs 13 residues.

V is TRBV6-1 and J is TRBJ2-7; D unresolved. V gave up 5 bases and J gave up 3 bases, with 14 bases separating them. In germline, CDR1 is MNHNS, CDR2 SASEGT. This CDR3 has 14 amino acids. CDR3 coding DNA: TGTGCCAGCAGTCCCGAGTTTGTGATCTACGAGCAGTACTTC. This codes for CASSPEFVIYEQYF.

About this clone: Different DNA sequences within this sample yield the same CDR3. This chain uses TRBV30 with TRBJ2-3; D possibly matches TRBD1 or TRBD2 (6 bases each). V was clipped by 2 bases and J by 2 bases, with 8 bases between them. This CDR3 is built from 13 residues. Germline lookup yields CDR1 GTSNPN and CDR2 SVGIG (reference sequence). The CDR3 protein is CAWSRGDTDTQYF. The CDR3 nucleotides are TGTGCCTGGAGTAGGGGGGACACAGATACGCAGTATTTT.

This clone was found once. The CDR3 is CASVPAMNTEAFF. The CDR3 nucleotides read TGTGCCAGCGTGCCGGCCATGAACACTGAAGCTTTCTTT. J is TRBJ1-1 and V is TRBV6-6, with D uncertain. Germline V gene sequence: CDR1 MNHNY, CDR2 SVGAGI (reference sequence). The CDR3 is made up of 13 amino acids. V lost 8 bases and J lost 0, with 10 bases in between.

The chain carries TRBV7-2 and TRBJ1-1; TRBD1 matches 7 bases. V lost 2 bases and J lost 2; bases outside the gene matches: 8. From germline, CDR1 is SGHTA and CDR2 FQGNSA. The CDR3 contains 16 residues. The CDR3: CASSLRFDRANTEAFF. The CDR3 DNA reads as TGTGCCAGCAGCTTAAGGTTTGACAGGGCCAACACTGAAGCTTTCTTT.

This rearrangement joins TRBV6-1 to TRBJ1-2; D might be TRBD1 (6 bases). Germline-derived CDR1 and CDR2 are MNHNS and SASEGT. V lost 2 bases and J 4 bases, leaving 14 bases between the germline ends. This CDR3 contains 15 residues. The CDR3 region has the DNA TGTGCCAGCAGTGAAACAGGGATGGCGATCTATGGCTACACCTTC. Protein sequence: CASSETGMAIYGYTF.

V and J are TRBV10-3 and TRBJ2-1, with 7 bases aligning to TRBD2. The CDR3 consists of 15 residues. Germline trimming cut 6 bases from V and 9 bases from J; bases unmatched to any gene: 14. The germline V gene encodes CDR1 ENHRY and CDR2 SYGVKD. DNA for the CDR3: TGTGCCATCAGGGTACACGGACTAGAGGTCGGTGAGCAGTTCTTC. This codes for CAIRVHGLEVGEQFF.

This chain's CDR3 is CASSVETSGRARDTQYF. The CDR3, as DNA: TGTGCCAGCAGCGTAGAGACTAGCGGGAGGGCCCGGGATACGCAGTATTTT. This chain links TRBV9 with TRBJ2-3; 14 bases line up with TRBD2. This CDR3 has 17 residues. Germline CDR1 SGDLS, CDR2 YYNGEE. J was trimmed by 6 bases and V by 0 bases; bases with no gene match: 6. Full variable domain (outside the CDR3, taken from reference TRBV9 and TRBJ2-3): DSGVTQTPKHLITATGQRVTLRCSPRSGDLSVYWYQQSLDQGLQFLIQYYNGEERAKGNILERFSAQQFPDLHSELNLSSLELGDSALYFCASSVETSGRARDTQYFGPGTRLTVL.

V is TRBV13 and J is TRBJ1-1; D is undetermined. This CDR3 comprises 14 residues. Germline loops: CDR1 PRHDT, CDR2 FYEKMQ (reference sequence). The V end was cut by 5 bases, the J end by 3 bases, with 13 bases between. The CDR3 nucleotides read TGTGCCAGCAGCCCCCAATACGGGGACACTGAAGCTTTCTTT. This encodes CASSPQYGDTEAFF.

This rearrangement joins TRBV28 to TRBJ2-3; TRBD1 matches at 8 bases. The CDR3 has 16 amino acids. J was trimmed by 6 bases and V by 6 bases; bases with no gene match: 14. Germline lookup yields CDR1 MDHEN and CDR2 SYDVKM. The CDR3 is CASSYPKGQAIDTQYF. CDR3 bases: TGTGCCAGCAGCTACCCTAAGGGACAGGCAATTGATACGCAGTATTTT. The complete variable domain, with remaining parts taken from reference TRBV28 and TRBJ2-3, reads DVKVTQSSRYLVKRTGEKVFLECVQDMDHENMFWYRQDPGLGLRLIYFSYDVKMKEKGDIPEGYSVSREKKERFSLILESASTNQTSMYLCASSYPKGQAIDTQYFGPGTRLTVL.

The genes are TRBV18 and TRBJ2-3, with TRBD2 matching 11 bases. CDR3 length: 16 residues. The germline gives CDR1 KGHSH, CDR2 LQKENI. V lost 5 bases to trimming and J lost 2 bases; unmatched junction nucleotides: 6. The CDR3 reads CASSMLAGGATDTQYF. The CDR3 DNA reads as TGTGCCAGCTCAATGCTAGCGGGAGGTGCCACAGATACGCAGTATTTT.

This clone was recorded once. The rearrangement links TRBV10-1 to TRBJ2-5, with D perhaps matching TRBD1 (6 bases). The CDR3 contains 14 residues. Germline CDR1 and CDR2: WNHNN and SYGVQD (reference sequence). Trimming stripped 0 bases from V and 7 bases from J, with 12 bases between. The CDR3 loop is CASSESNGRGTQYF. CDR3 nucleotide sequence: TGCGCCAGCAGTGAGTCGAATGGCAGGGGGACCCAGTACTTC.

V is TRBV18 and J is TRBJ2-5; unclear D gene. Trimming left V 2 bases short and J 5 bases short, with 12 bases between. Germline V CDR1 and CDR2: KGHSH, LQKENI. This CDR3 is 14 amino acids long. CDR3 in amino acids: CASSPASPRETQYF. Written as DNA, the CDR3 is TGTGCCAGCTCACCAGCGTCCCCCCGGGAGACCCAGTACTTC.

This chain connects TRBV19 to TRBJ1-2; 7 bases agree with TRBD1. Germline values: CDR1 LNHDA, CDR2 SQIVND (reference sequence). The V gene end was trimmed by 1 base and the J gene end by 4 bases; junction bases not matched to a gene: 6. The CDR3 covers 15 residues. The CDR3 sequence is CASSIVSGTAYGYTF. The CDR3 DNA reads TGTGCCAGTAGTATAGTTTCCGGGACAGCCTATGGCTACACCTTC. Drawing the rest from reference TRBV19 and TRBJ1-2, the complete variable domain is DGGITQSPKYLFRKEGQNVTLSCEQNLNHDAMYWYRQDPGQGLRLIYYSQIVNDFQKGDIAEGYSVSREKKESFPLTVTSAQKNPTAFYLCASSIVSGTAYGYTFGSGTRLTVV.

This chain links TRBV4-1 with TRBJ2-2; D not resolved. This CDR3 contains 15 residues. Germline V gives CDR1 MGHRA, CDR2 YSYEKL. V lost 0 bases to trimming and J lost 5 bases, with 10 bases between them. The CDR3 DNA reads as TGCGCCAGCAGCCAAGAGGGCAGAATTACCGGGGAGCTGTTTTTT. Translation: CASSQEGRITGELFF.

This clone was seen once. The V and J genes are TRBV7-2 and TRBJ1-5, with D possibly being TRBD1 (5 bases). The ends were cut back, 5 bases at V and 7 bases at J, with 15 bases in the middle. Looked up from germline, CDR1 is SGHTA and CDR2 is FQGNSA. The CDR3 runs 14 residues. The CDR3 region has the DNA TGTGCCAGCAGCGCAGGTGGGGGGGACCAGCCCCAGCATTTT. Its protein is CASSAGGGDQPQHF.